This T cell receptor beta chain derives from a study of long-term antiretroviral therapy in people with HIV. Whole-study findings and limits: Relative to transplant donor controls, diversity remained lower despite increasing after ART. Clonal expansions arising prior to ART prevailed in the repertoire at every time point.

The assay, immunoSEQ v3.0, was run at survey level. The table came from immunoSEQ multiplex PCR; TCRdb's copy has only in-frame clones and leaves some out. Of tens of thousands of clones listed, around 72% are singletons. J was trimmed by 5 bases and V by 2 bases; bases with no gene match: 5. This CDR3 spans 15 amino acids. Germline CDR1 reads SNHLY; CDR2 reads FYNNEI. On this clone itself: Its target is unknown.

HIV-positive participants were all treated in the United States. The source is a woman in her forties or fifties with HIV. This chain links TRBV2 with TRBJ2-2; 7 bases agree with TRBD1. Material: unsorted PBMCs, obtained 3.1 years after starting antiretroviral therapy. DNA for the CDR3: TGTGCCAGCAGTGAAACAGGGGCCCTAACCGGGGAGCTGTTTTTT. Translation: CASSETGALTGELFF.